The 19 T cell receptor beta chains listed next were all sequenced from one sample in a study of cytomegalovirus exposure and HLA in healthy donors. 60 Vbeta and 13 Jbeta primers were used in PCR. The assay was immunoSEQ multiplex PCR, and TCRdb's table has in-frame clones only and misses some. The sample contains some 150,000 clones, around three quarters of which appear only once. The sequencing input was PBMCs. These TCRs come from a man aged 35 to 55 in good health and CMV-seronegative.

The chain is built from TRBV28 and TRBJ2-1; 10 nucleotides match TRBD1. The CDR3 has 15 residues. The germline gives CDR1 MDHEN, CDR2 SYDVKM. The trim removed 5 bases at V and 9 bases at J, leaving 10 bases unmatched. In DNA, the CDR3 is TGTGCCAGCAGTCGCAGACAGGGGGCGCGCAGTGAGCAGTTCTTC. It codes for CASSRRQGARSEQFF.

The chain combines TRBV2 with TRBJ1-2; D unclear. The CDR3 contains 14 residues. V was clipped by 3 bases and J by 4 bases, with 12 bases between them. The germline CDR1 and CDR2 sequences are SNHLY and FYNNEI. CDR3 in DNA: TGTGCCAGCAGTGACTACCCGGGTATCTATGGCTACACCTTC. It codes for CASSDYPGIYGYTF.

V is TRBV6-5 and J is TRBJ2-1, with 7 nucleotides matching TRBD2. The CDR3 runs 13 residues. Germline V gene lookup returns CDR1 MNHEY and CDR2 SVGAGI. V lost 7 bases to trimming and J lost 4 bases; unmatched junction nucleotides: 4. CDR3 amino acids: CASTREGYNEQFF. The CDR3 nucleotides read TGTGCCAGCACCAGGGAGGGGTACAATGAGCAGTTCTTC.

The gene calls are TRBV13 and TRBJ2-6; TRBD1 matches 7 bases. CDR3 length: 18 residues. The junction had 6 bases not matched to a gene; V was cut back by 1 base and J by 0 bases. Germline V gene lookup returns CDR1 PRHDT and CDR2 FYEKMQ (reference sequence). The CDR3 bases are TGTGCCAGCAGCTTAGCTTGGGACAGCTACTCTGGGGCCAACGTCCTGACTTTC. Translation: CASSLAWDSYSGANVLTF.

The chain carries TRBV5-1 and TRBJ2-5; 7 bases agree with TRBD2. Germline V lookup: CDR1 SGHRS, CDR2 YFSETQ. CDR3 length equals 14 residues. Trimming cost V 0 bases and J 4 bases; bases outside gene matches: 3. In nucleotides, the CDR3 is TGCGCCAGCAGCTTGGGGCTAGCGGTAGAGACCCAGTACTTC. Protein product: CASSLGLAVETQYF.

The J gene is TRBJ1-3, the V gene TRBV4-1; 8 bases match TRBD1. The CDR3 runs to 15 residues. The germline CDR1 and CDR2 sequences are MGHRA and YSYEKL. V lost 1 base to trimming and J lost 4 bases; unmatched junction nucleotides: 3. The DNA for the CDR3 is TGCGCCAGCAGCCAAGTAGGACAGGGAGGAAACACCATATATTTT. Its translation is CASSQVGQGGNTIYF.

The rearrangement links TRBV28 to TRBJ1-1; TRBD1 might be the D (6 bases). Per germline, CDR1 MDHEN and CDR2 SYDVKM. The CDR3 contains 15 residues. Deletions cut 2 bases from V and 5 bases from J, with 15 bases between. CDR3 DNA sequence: TGTGCCAGCAGTTTAGGGGGGGCAAAGAGGACTGAAGCTTTCTTT. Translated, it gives CASSLGGAKRTEAFF.

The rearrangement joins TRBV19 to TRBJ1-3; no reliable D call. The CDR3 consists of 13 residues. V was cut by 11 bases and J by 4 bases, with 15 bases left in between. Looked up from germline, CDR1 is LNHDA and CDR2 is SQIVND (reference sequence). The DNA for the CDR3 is TGTGCCGGCGGATCGGTCTTGGGAAACACCATATATTTT. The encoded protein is CAGGSVLGNTIYF. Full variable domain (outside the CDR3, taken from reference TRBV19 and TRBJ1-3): DGGITQSPKYLFRKEGQNVTLSCEQNLNHDAMYWYRQDPGQGLRLIYYSQIVNDFQKGDIAEGYSVSREKKESFPLTVTSAQKNPTAFYLCAGGSVLGNTIYFGEGSWLTVV.

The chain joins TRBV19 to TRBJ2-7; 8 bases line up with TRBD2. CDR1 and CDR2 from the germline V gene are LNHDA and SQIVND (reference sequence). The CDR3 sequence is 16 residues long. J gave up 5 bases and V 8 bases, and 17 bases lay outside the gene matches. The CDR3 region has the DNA TGTGCCAGTGGGAGTCCCTACGGGGGGGCCGGGAACGAGCAGTACTTC. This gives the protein CASGSPYGGAGNEQYF.

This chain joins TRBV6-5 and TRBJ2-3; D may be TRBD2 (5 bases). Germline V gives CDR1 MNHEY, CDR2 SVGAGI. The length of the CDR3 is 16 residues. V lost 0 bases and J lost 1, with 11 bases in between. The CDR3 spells CASSYSTLARTDTQYF. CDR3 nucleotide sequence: TGTGCCAGCAGTTACTCGACGCTAGCTCGCACAGATACGCAGTATTTT.

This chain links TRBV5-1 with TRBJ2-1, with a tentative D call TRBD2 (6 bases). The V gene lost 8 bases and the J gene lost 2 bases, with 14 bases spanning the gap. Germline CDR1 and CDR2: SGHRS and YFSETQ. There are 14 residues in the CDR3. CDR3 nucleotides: TGCGCCAGTACTTTAGCGGTCGCCTACAATGAGCAGTTCTTC. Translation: CASTLAVAYNEQFF.

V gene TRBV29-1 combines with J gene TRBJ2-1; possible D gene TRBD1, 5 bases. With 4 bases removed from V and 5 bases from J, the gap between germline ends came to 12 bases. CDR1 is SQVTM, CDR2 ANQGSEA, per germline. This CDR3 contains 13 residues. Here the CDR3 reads CSVGTPRDNEQFF. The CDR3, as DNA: TGCAGCGTTGGTACCCCCAGGGACAATGAGCAGTTCTTC.

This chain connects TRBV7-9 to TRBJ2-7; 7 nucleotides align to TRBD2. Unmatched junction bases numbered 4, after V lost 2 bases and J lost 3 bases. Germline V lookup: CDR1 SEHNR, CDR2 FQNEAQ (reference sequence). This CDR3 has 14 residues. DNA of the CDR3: TGTGCCAGCAGCTTAATGGCGGGGGACTACGAGCAGTACTTC. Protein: CASSLMAGDYEQYF.

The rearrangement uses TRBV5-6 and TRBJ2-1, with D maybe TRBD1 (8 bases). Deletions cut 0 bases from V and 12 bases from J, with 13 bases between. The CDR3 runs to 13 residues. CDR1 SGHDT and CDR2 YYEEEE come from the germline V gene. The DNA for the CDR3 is TGTGCCAGCAGCTTGGGGCGGGGGACAGGGCAGTTCTTC. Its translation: CASSLGRGTGQFF.

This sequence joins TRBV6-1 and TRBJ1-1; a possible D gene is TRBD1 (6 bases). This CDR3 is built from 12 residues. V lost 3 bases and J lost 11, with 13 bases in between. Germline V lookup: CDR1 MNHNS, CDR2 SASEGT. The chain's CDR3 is CASSDGGQPAFF. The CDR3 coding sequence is TGTGCCAGCAGTGACGGAGGACAGCCGGCTTTCTTT.

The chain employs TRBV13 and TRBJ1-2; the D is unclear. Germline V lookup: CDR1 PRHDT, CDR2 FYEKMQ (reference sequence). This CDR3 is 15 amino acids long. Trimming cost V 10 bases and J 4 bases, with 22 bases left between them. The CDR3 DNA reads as TGTGCCACCCAGCTGTCGGGATTCAGGACCTATGGCTACACCTTC. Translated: CATQLSGFRTYGYTF.

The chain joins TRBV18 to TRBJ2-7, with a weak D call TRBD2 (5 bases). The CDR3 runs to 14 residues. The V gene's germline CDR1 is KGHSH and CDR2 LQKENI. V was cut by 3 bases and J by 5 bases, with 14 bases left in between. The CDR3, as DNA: TGTGCCAGCTCACCTCAGCGGAGTAAGGACGAGCAGTACTTC. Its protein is CASSPQRSKDEQYF.

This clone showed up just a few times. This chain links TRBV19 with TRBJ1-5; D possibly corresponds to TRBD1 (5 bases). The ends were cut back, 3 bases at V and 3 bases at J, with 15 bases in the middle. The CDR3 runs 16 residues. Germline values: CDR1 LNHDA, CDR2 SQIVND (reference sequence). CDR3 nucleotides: TGTGCCAGTAGTATCCCGCGGGGGACCTACAATCAGCCCCAGCATTTT. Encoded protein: CASSIPRGTYNQPQHF.

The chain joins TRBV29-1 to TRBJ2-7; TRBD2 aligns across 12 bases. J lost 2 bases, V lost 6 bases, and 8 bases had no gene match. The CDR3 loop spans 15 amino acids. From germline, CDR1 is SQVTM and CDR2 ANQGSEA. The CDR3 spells CSVGRGLAGTYEQYF. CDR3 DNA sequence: TGCAGCGTGGGGAGGGGACTAGCGGGTACCTACGAGCAGTACTTC.